This T cell receptor beta chain comes out of a study of T cells in Graves' hyperthyroidism and ophthalmopathy. In the study overall: Peripheral blood was drawn at first diagnosis, prior to all treatment.

The CDR3 contains 15 residues. Germline lookup yields CDR1 MNHNS and CDR2 SASEGT. Trimming left V 7 bases short and J 1 base short, with 13 bases between. This clonotype was counted only a few times. As yet, its antigen is unknown. The study, taken as a whole, reports: It was a median about seven months before onset that the model predicted ophthalmopathy. Blood also showed most of the thyroid clonotypes that were expanded above 0.001.

Regions amplified from RNA transcripts were the TCR beta CDR3 regions. HTBI primers were used for first-round RT-PCR of the TCR CDR3. Via MiXCR, TCRdb re-called the multiplex PCR reads, giving one row per CDR3 protein. This table has 300,000 to 450,000 distinct CDR3 sequences, approximately 18% appearing once. The material sequenced was blood. The sequence was collected from a man between 18 and 35 years old with Graves' ophthalmopathy. V usage is TRBV6-1 and J usage is TRBJ1-4; D gene ambiguous. CDR3 nucleotide sequence: TGTGCCAGCAAGTACGGGTGGGAAACTAATGAAAAACTGTTTTTT. This sequence encodes CASKYGWETNEKLFF.